This TCR beta chain emerged from a study of blood T cell repertoires in COVID-19. The authors' processing: By means of reference gene primer amplification, nucleated cell counts were estimated. Sequencing used immunoSEQ multiplex PCR; TCRdb keeps in-frame clones, though not all of them. V, J and clone size were drawn from that table, and D and trimming were deduced from the DNA. The sample lists 20,000 to 25,000 clones; over 80% were seen once. CDR1 is MNHEY and CDR2 is SVGAGI in the germline V gene. V lost 0 bases and J lost 11; bases outside the gene matches: 12. The CDR3 extends over 16 amino acids.

The sample comprised peripheral blood. This clonotype was obtained from a human donor with active COVID-19. The donor label of this sample is uncertain. This rearrangement joins TRBV6-5 to TRBJ1-4; 7 nucleotides align to TRBD1. This CDR3 reads CASSYSASGTAIKLFF. In nucleotides, the CDR3 is TGTGCCAGCAGTTACTCGGCATCGGGGACAGCGATTAAACTGTTTTTT.